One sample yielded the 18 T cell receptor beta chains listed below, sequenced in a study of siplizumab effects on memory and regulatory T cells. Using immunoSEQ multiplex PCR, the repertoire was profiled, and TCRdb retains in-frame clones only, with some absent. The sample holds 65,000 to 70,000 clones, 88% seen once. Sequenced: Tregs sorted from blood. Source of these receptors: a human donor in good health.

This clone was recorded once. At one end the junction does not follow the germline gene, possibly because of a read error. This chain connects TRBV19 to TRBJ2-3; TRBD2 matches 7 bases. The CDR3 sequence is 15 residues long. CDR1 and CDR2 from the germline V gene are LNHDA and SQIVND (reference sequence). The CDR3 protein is CASSMGGGSTDTRYF. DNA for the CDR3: TGTGCCAGTAGTATGGGCGGCGGGAGCACAGATACGCGGTATTTT.

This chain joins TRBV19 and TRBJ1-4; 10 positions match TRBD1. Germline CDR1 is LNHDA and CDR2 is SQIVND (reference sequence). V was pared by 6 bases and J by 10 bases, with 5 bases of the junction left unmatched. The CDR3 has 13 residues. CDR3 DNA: TGTGCCAGTAGCGGCGGACAGGGGGGAAAACTGTTTTTT. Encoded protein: CASSGGQGGKLFF.

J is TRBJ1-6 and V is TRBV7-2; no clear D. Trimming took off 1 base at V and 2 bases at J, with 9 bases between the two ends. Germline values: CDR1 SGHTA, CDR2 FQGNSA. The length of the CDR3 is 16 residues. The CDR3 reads CASSLEPKAYNSPLHF. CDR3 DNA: TGTGCCAGCAGCTTAGAGCCAAAGGCCTATAATTCACCCCTCCACTTT.

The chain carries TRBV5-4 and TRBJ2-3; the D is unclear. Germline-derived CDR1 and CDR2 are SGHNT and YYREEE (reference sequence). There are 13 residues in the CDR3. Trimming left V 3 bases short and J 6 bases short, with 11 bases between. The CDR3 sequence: CASSSLQVDTQYF. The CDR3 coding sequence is TGTGCCAGCAGCTCCCTCCAGGTGGATACGCAGTATTTT. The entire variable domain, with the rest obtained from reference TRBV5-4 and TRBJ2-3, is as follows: ETGVTQSPTHLIKTRGQQVTLRCSSQSGHNTVSWYQQALGQGPQFIFQYYREEENGRGNFPPRFSGLQFPNYSSELNVNALELDDSALYLCASSSLQVDTQYFGPGTRLTVL.

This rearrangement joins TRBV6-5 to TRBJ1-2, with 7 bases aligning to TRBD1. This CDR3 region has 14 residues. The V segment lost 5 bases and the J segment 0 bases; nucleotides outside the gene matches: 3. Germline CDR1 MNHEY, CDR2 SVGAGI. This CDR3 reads CASSRDRANYGYTF. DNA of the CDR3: TGTGCCAGCAGTCGGGACAGAGCTAACTATGGCTACACCTTC.

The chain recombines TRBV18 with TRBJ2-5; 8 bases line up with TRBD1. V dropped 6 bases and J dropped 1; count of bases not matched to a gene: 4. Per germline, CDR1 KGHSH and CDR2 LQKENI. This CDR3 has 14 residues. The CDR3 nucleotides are TGTGCCAGCTCCCCCGACAGGGGCCAAGAGACCCAGTACTTC. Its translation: CASSPDRGQETQYF.

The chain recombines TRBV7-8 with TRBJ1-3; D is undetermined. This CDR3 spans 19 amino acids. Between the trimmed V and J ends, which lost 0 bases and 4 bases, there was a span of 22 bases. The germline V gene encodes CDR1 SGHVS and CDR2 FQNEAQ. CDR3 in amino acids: CASSLASIWGAPTGNTIYF. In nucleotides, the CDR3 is TGTGCCAGCAGCTTAGCTTCGATCTGGGGTGCACCAACGGGAAACACCATATATTTT.

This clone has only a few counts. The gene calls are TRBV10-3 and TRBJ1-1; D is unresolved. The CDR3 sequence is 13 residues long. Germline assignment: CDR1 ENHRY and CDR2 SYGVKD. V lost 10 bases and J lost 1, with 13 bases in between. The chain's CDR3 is CATRALWNTEAFF. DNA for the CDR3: TGTGCCACTCGCGCTCTCTGGAACACTGAAGCTTTCTTT.

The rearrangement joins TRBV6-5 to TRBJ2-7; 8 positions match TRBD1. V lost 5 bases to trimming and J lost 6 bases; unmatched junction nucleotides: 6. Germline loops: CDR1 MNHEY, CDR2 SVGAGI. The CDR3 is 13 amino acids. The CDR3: CASSPQGAGEQYF. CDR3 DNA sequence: TGTGCCAGCAGTCCTCAGGGGGCGGGCGAGCAGTACTTC.

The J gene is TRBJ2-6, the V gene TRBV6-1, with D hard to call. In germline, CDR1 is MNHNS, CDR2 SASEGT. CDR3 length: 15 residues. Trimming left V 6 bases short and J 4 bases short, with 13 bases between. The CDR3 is CASRDRTGGANVLTF. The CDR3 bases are TGTGCCAGCAGGGACCGGACGGGCGGGGCCAACGTCCTGACTTTC.

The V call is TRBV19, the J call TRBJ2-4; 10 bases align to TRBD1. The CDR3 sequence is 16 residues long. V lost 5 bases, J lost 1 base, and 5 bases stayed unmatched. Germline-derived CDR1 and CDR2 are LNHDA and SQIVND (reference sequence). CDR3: CASSPTGGQAKNIQYF. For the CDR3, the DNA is TGTGCCAGTAGTCCGACAGGGGGCCAGGCCAAAAACATTCAGTACTTC.

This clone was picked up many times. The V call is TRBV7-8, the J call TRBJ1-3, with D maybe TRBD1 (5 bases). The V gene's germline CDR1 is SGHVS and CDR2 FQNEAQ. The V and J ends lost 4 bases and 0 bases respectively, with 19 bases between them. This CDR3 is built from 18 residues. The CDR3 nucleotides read TGTGCCAGCAGCTCCAATTTAGGGGCGGCCTACTCTGGAAACACCATATATTTT. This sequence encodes CASSSNLGAAYSGNTIYF. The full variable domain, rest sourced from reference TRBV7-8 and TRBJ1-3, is GAGVSQSPRYKVAKRGQDVALRCDPISGHVSLFWYQQALGQGPEFLTYFQNEAQLDKSGLPSDRFFAERPEGSVSTLKIQRTQQEDSAVYLCASSSNLGAAYSGNTIYFGEGSWLTVV.

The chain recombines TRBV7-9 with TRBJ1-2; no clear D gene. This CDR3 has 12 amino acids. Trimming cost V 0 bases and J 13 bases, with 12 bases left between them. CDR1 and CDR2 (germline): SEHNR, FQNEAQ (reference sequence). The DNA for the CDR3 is TGTGCCAGCAGCTTAGCCTCAAGACGCGGCACCTTC. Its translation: CASSLASRRGTF.

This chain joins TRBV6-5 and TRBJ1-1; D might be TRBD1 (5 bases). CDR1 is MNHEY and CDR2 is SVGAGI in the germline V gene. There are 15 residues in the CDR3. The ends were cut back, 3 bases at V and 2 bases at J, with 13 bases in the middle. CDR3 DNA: TGTGCCAGCAGTTATTTAGGGGTCCACAACACTGAAGCTTTCTTT. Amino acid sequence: CASSYLGVHNTEAFF.

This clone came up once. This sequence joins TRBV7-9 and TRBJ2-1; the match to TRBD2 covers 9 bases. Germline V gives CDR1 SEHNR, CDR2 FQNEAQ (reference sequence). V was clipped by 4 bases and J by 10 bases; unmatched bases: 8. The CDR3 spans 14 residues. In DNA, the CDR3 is TGTGCCAGCAGCTCGGGACTAGCATCCGGGGAGCAGTTCTTC. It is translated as CASSSGLASGEQFF.

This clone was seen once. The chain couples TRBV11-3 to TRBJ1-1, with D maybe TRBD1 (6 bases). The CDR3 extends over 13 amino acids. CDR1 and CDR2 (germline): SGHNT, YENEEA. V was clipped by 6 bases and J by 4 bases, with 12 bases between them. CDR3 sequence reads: CASRQGLGTEAFF. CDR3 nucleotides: TGTGCCAGCAGACAGGGCTTGGGCACTGAAGCTTTCTTT.

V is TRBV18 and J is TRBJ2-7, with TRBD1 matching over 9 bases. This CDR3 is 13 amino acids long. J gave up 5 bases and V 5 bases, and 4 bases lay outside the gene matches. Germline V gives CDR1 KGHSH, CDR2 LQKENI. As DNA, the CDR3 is TGTGCCAGCTCAACCGGGACAGGGCACGAGCAGTACTTC. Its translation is CASSTGTGHEQYF.

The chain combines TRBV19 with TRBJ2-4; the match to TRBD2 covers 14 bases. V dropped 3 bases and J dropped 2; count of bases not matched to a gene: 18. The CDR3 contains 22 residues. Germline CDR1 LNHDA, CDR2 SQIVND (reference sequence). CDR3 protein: CASSIVGTSGSVGDFTKNIQYF. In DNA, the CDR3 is TGTGCCAGTAGTATTGTTGGGACTAGCGGGAGTGTGGGGGATTTTACCAAAAACATTCAGTACTTC.